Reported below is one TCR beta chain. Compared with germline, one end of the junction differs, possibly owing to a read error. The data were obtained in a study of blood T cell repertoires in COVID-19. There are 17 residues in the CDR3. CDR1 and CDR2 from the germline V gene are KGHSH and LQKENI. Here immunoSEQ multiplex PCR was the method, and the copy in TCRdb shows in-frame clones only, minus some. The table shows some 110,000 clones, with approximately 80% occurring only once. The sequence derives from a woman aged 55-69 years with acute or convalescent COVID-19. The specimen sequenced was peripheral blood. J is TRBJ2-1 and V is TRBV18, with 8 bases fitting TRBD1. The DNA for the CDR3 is TGTGCCAGCTCGCCACAGACAGGGGCGAGCTCCTACAATGAGCAGTTCTTC. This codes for CASSPQTGASSYNEQFF.